The 28 T cell receptor beta chains presented below share a single source sample, sequenced in a study of PD-L1 blockade in urothelial cancer. Time point specified: pretreatment peripheral blood. Some clones are missing from TCRdb's copy, which holds only in-frame ones; the method was immunoSEQ multiplex PCR. The sample has around 66,000 clones; around four fifths are singletons. This sample comprised PBMCs, obtained around atezolizumab (anti-PD-L1) treatment. The receptors here all came from a man aged 65-85 years with urothelial cancer.

The J gene is TRBJ2-6, the V gene TRBV6-4; D perhaps matches TRBD1 (6 bases). Trimming removed 7 bases from V and 2 bases from J, with 15 bases in between. Per the germline V gene, CDR1 is MRHNA and CDR2 is SNTAGT. The CDR3 totals 16 residues. The CDR3 loop is CASTRQDSTGANVLTF. The CDR3 DNA reads as TGTGCCAGCACCCGACAGGATTCTACTGGGGCCAACGTCCTGACTTTC.

This chain joins TRBV28 and TRBJ2-7; 10 nucleotides match TRBD2. The V and J ends lost 5 bases and 2 bases, in that order; junction bases with no gene match: 9. CDR3 size: 16 residues. Germline CDR1 reads MDHEN; CDR2 reads SYDVKM. CDR3 in amino acids: CASSPGTSATPYEQYF. The DNA for the CDR3 is TGTGCCAGCAGTCCCGGGACTAGCGCAACCCCCTACGAGCAGTACTTC.

V and J are TRBV11-2 and TRBJ2-1, with D possibly matching TRBD1 (6 bases). Germline V gives CDR1 SGHAT, CDR2 FQNNGV. The CDR3 contains 12 residues. Trimming removed 6 bases from V and 5 bases from J, with 8 bases in between. The CDR3 DNA reads as TGTGCCAGCAGGGGACAACACAATGAGCAGTTCTTC. It yields the protein CASRGQHNEQFF.

The chain is built from TRBV5-4 and TRBJ2-2, with D hard to call. Germline lookup yields CDR1 SGHNT and CDR2 YYREEE (reference sequence). Trimming removed 2 bases at V and 3 bases at J, with 8 bases between. The CDR3 has 14 amino acids. The CDR3 sequence is CASSFDMDTGELFF. The CDR3 nucleotides are TGTGCCAGCAGCTTTGACATGGACACCGGGGAGCTGTTTTTT.

The chain carries TRBV11-2 and TRBJ1-2; D possibly corresponds to TRBD1 (6 bases). Deletions cut 1 base from V and 6 bases from J, with 9 bases between. Germline V gene data show CDR1 as SGHAT and CDR2 as FQNNGV. The CDR3 has 13 amino acids. This CDR3 is CASSLVRGHGYTF. CDR3 nucleotide sequence: TGTGCCAGCAGCTTAGTCAGGGGCCATGGCTACACCTTC.

The chain uses TRBV7-2 and TRBJ2-1, with 9 bases lining up with TRBD2. The CDR3 is 15 residues long. J gave up 3 bases and V 5 bases, and 5 bases lay outside the gene matches. In germline, CDR1 is SGHTA, CDR2 FQGNSA. This CDR3 reads CASSRSGSHYNEQFF. The CDR3 DNA is TGTGCCAGCAGCCGTAGCGGGAGTCACTACAATGAGCAGTTCTTC. The full variable domain, rest sourced from reference TRBV7-2 and TRBJ2-1, is GAGVSQSPSNKVTEKGKDVELRCDPISGHTALYWYRQSLGQGLEFLIYFQGNSAPDKSGLPSDRFSAERTGGSVSTLTIQRTQQEDSAVYLCASSRSGSHYNEQFFGPGTRLTVL.

This chain's CDR3 is CASSPPREYTTHEQFF. The CDR3 nucleotides read TGTGCCAGCAGCCCACCTCGGGAATACACTACGCATGAGCAGTTCTTC. The chain joins TRBV7-8 to TRBJ2-1; D perhaps matches TRBD2 (5 bases). Between the trimmed V and J ends, which lost 5 bases and 8 bases, there was a span of 22 bases. Germline loops: CDR1 SGHVS, CDR2 FQNEAQ. The CDR3 extends over 16 amino acids.

The genes are TRBV10-3 and TRBJ2-1; a weak D match, TRBD1 (7 bases). V was trimmed by 10 bases and J by 7 bases, leaving 17 bases between them. CDR3 size: 13 residues. Germline V CDR1 and CDR2: ENHRY, SYGVKD. The CDR3 DNA follows: TGTGCCACCTATGGAGGGGGCGCGAATGAGCAGTTCTTC. It codes for CATYGGGANEQFF.

V is TRBV13 and J is TRBJ2-3; 9 bases map to TRBD1. Trimming removed 4 bases from V and 6 bases from J; junction bases left unmatched: 5. The CDR3 extends over 14 amino acids. Germline V gene lookup returns CDR1 PRHDT and CDR2 FYEKMQ (reference sequence). The CDR3 loop reads CASSSSDRGDTQYF. DNA for the CDR3: TGTGCCAGCAGCTCCTCGGACAGGGGTGATACGCAGTATTTT.

DNA for the CDR3: TGTGCCAGCTCACCACGAAGAGAAAGAGCCTACGAGCAGTACTTC. This translates into CASSPRRERAYEQYF. This chain uses TRBV18 with TRBJ2-7; no reliable D call. CDR3 length: 15 amino acids. The germline CDR1 and CDR2 sequences are KGHSH and LQKENI. Trimming took 1 base from V and 2 from J, leaving 12 bases between them. The whole variable domain, remainder taken from reference TRBV18 and TRBJ2-7, is NAGVMQNPRHLVRRRGQEARLRCSPMKGHSHVYWYRQLPEEGLKFMVYLQKENIIDESGMPKERFSAEFPKEGPSILRIQQVVRGDSAAYFCASSPRRERAYEQYFGPGTRLTVT.

V usage is TRBV5-1 and J usage is TRBJ2-1; D is perhaps TRBD1 (5 bases). Germline loops: CDR1 SGHRS, CDR2 YFSETQ. The CDR3 is 17 residues long. V lost 0 bases to trimming and J lost 3 bases, with 16 bases between them. Here the CDR3 reads CASSLVSRGANYNEQFF. Here the CDR3 DNA reads TGCGCCAGCAGCTTGGTCAGTAGGGGCGCAAACTACAATGAGCAGTTCTTC.

The gene calls are TRBV4-3 and TRBJ2-7; D gene ambiguous. CDR1 and CDR2 (germline): LGHNA, YSLEER. The germline V and J ends were trimmed by 0 bases and 3 bases, with 12 bases remaining between them. This CDR3 has 15 residues. The CDR3 coding sequence is TGCGCCAGCAGCCAAGATACGGTAGAGAGCTACGAGCAGTACTTC. Protein: CASSQDTVESYEQYF.

This clone occurred once. V gene TRBV9 combines with J gene TRBJ1-1; 7 bases are a match to TRBD1. CDR1 is SGDLS and CDR2 is YYNGEE in the germline V gene. The CDR3 extends over 14 amino acids. The J segment lost 1 base and the V segment lost 7 bases, leaving 7 bases of the junction unmatched. CDR3 DNA: TGTGCCAGCTCGCGTGGACAGGAGAACACTGAAGCTTTCTTT. Translated, it gives CASSRGQENTEAFF.

The chain carries TRBV7-2 and TRBJ2-1; 9 positions agree with TRBD2. The CDR3 loop spans 16 amino acids. Looked up from germline, CDR1 is SGHTA and CDR2 is FQGNSA. V lost 0 bases and J lost 7; bases outside the gene matches: 7. In DNA, the CDR3 is TGTGCCAGCAGCTTAGCCCCAGCGGGAGGAGGGAATGAGCAGTTCTTC. Protein product: CASSLAPAGGGNEQFF.

There are a few counts of this clone. The chain uses TRBV11-2 and TRBJ2-3; 8 bases are shared with TRBD1. Per the germline V gene, CDR1 is SGHAT and CDR2 is FQNNGV. There are 15 residues in the CDR3. The junction had 4 bases not matched to a gene; V was cut back by 5 bases and J by 0 bases. The CDR3 sequence is CASSGQGSSTDTQYF. The DNA of the CDR3 is TGTGCCAGCAGCGGACAGGGCTCAAGCACAGATACGCAGTATTTT.

The CDR3 DNA follows: TGTGCCAGCAGTTCGGACTTAGTAGGCGGCTACACCTTC. Its protein product is CASSSDLVGGYTF. The chain combines TRBV6-5 with TRBJ1-2; D gene ambiguous. Germline loops: CDR1 MNHEY, CDR2 SVGAGI. The CDR3 runs 13 residues. V was trimmed by 4 bases and J by 8 bases, leaving 14 bases between them.

The chain couples TRBV10-1 to TRBJ2-5; possibly TRBD2 for D (5 bases). Trimming removed 5 bases from V and 2 bases from J, with 9 bases in between. This CDR3 region has 13 residues. Germline assignment: CDR1 WNHNN and CDR2 SYGVQD (reference sequence). This chain's CDR3 is CASSPSHQETQYF. CDR3 nucleotides: TGCGCCAGCAGTCCTAGCCATCAAGAGACCCAGTACTTC.

The gene calls are TRBV2 and TRBJ2-7, with 13 nucleotides matching TRBD2. Germline V gene data show CDR1 as SNHLY and CDR2 as FYNNEI. This CDR3 has 18 amino acids. The J segment lost 3 bases and the V segment lost 6 bases, leaving 14 bases of the junction unmatched. CDR3 nucleotides: TGTGCCAGCAGGGGGGACCGAGGACTAGCGGGAGTCGACTACGAGCAGTACTTC. Translation gives CASRGDRGLAGVDYEQYF. Using reference TRBV2 and TRBJ2-7 for the parts outside the CDR3, the full variable domain is EPEVTQTPSHQVTQMGQEVILRCVPISNHLYFYWYRQILGQKVEFLVSFYNNEISEKSEIFDDQFSVERPDGSNFTLKIRSTKLEDSAMYFCASRGDRGLAGVDYEQYFGPGTRLTVT.

The CDR3 loop is CASSLRARNTEAFF. CDR3 nucleotide sequence: TGTGCCAGCAGCCTCAGGGCGAGGAACACTGAAGCTTTCTTT. This chain connects TRBV28 to TRBJ1-1, with TRBD1 as a possible D gene (5 bases). V gave up 6 bases and J gave up 1 base, with 12 bases separating them. The CDR3 runs 14 residues. The germline gives CDR1 MDHEN, CDR2 SYDVKM.

The sample holds a few counts of this clone. The chain joins TRBV18 to TRBJ2-3; 8 bases line up with TRBD1. V lost 7 bases and J lost 1; bases outside the gene matches: 4. The CDR3 extends over 14 amino acids. Germline lookup yields CDR1 KGHSH and CDR2 LQKENI. The CDR3 nucleotides read TGTGCCAGCTGGACAGGGCAAGGCACAGATACGCAGTATTTT. It specifies CASWTGQGTDTQYF. Complete variable domain (other parts from reference TRBV18 and TRBJ2-3): NAGVMQNPRHLVRRRGQEARLRCSPMKGHSHVYWYRQLPEEGLKFMVYLQKENIIDESGMPKERFSAEFPKEGPSILRIQQVVRGDSAAYFCASWTGQGTDTQYFGPGTRLTVL.

The chain couples TRBV25-1 to TRBJ2-3; perhaps TRBD2 as D (5 bases). The V and J ends lost 4 bases and 2 bases respectively, with 16 bases between them. The CDR3 covers 16 residues. Germline CDR1 and CDR2: MGHDK and SYGVNS. The CDR3 here is CASSARGLTITDTQYF. CDR3 nucleotides: TGTGCCAGCAGTGCCCGGGGTCTTACAATCACAGATACGCAGTATTTT.

The chain couples TRBV11-3 to TRBJ2-1; D is unresolved. Trimming took 5 bases from V and 3 from J, leaving 5 bases between them. There are 12 residues in the CDR3. The germline gives CDR1 SGHNT, CDR2 YENEEA. CDR3 amino acids: CASSPYYNEQFF. The CDR3 nucleotides read TGTGCCAGCAGCCCCTACTACAATGAGCAGTTCTTC.

This chain uses TRBV7-9 with TRBJ1-4; D ambiguous. The CDR3 loop spans 13 amino acids. Germline V lookup: CDR1 SEHNR, CDR2 FQNEAQ (reference sequence). The ends were cut back, 11 bases at V and 0 bases at J, with 10 bases in the middle. CDR3 nucleotides: TGTGCCGCCACGGGAGCAACTAATGAAAAACTGTTTTTT. Its translation is CAATGATNEKLFF. Filled out from reference TRBV7-9 and TRBJ1-4, the complete variable domain reads DTGVSQNPRHKITKRGQNVTFRCDPISEHNRLYWYRQTLGQGPEFLTYFQNEAQLEKSRLLSDRFSAERPKGSFSTLEIQRTEQGDSAMYLCAATGATNEKLFFGSGTQLSVL.

This sequence joins TRBV15 and TRBJ2-7; D not resolved. The CDR3 contains 12 residues. Germline V gene lookup returns CDR1 LNHNV and CDR2 YYDKDF (reference sequence). Deletions cut 4 bases from V and 2 bases from J, with 6 bases between. CDR3 residues: CATSTVAYEQYF. In nucleotides, the CDR3 is TGTGCCACCAGCACGGTGGCCTACGAGCAGTACTTC.

The chain couples TRBV5-1 to TRBJ2-5, with D possibly being TRBD1 (6 bases). The CDR3 totals 16 residues. Germline lookup yields CDR1 SGHRS and CDR2 YFSETQ. Trimming removed 3 bases at V and 5 bases at J, with 20 bases between. In DNA, the CDR3 is TGCGCCAGCAGCTCTTCTGTTGGGGGCATCACGGAGACCCAGTACTTC. It codes for CASSSSVGGITETQYF.

The gene calls are TRBV11-2 and TRBJ1-2; D remains ambiguous. The CDR3 has 13 amino acids. With 5 bases removed from V and 1 base from J, the gap between germline ends came to 8 bases. The germline CDR1 and CDR2 sequences are SGHAT and FQNNGV. CDR3 sequence reads: CASSPDNNYGYTF. DNA for the CDR3: TGTGCCAGCAGCCCCGACAATAACTATGGCTACACCTTC.

The chain links TRBV7-2 to TRBJ2-5, with TRBD2 identical over 9 bases. This CDR3 region has 15 residues. V dropped 3 bases and J dropped 3; count of bases not matched to a gene: 5. Germline CDR1 SGHTA, CDR2 FQGNSA. The DNA for the CDR3 is TGTGCCAGCAGCTTGGGCGGGGGGGGGAAAGAGACCCAGTACTTC. Translated, it gives CASSLGGGGKETQYF.

This chain connects TRBV19 to TRBJ1-1; D possibly corresponds to TRBD1 (5 bases). V lost 5 bases and J 4 bases, leaving 14 bases between the germline ends. This CDR3 is built from 14 residues. The germline V gene has CDR1 LNHDA and CDR2 SQIVND (reference sequence). CDR3 in amino acids: CASSVSGSSTEAFF. Here the CDR3 DNA reads TGTGCCAGTAGTGTTTCAGGGTCGAGCACTGAAGCTTTCTTT.